The clone carrying this T cell receptor beta chain has only a few counts. Its cognate antigen is unknown. This sample stems from a study of neurological immune-mediated disorders. Findings and caveats of the study: The highest TCR clonal expansion occurred in HTLV-1-associated myelopathy; multiple sclerosis fell below healthy controls. Expanded clones shared no identical CDR3 amino acid sequences across subjects, which suggested private TCR-beta repertoires in all groups.

This CDR3 spans 11 amino acids. V was pared by 2 bases and J by 6 bases, with 5 bases between. CDR1 and CDR2 (germline): SGHTA, FQGNSA. The cDNA was synthesized by 5'RACE incorporating 10-nucleotide random UMIs. From the 5' RACE reads, TCRdb called clonotypes with MiXCR, one entry per CDR3 protein. The sample has more than 20,000 distinct CDR3 sequences; about 2.6% are singletons. The specimen was PBMCs. The source of this sequence is a woman aged 50 to 65 with multiple sclerosis. The chain carries TRBV7-2 and TRBJ2-7; D unclear. The CDR3 coding sequence is TGTGCCAGCAGCTTATACGGCGAGCAGTACTTC. This codes for CASSLYGEQYF.